The entry that follows covers one T cell receptor beta chain sequence. Its matching antigen is unknown. The authors ran the assay at deep level. Here immunoSEQ multiplex PCR was the method, and the copy in TCRdb shows in-frame clones only, minus some. Here the sample spans about 2 million clones, 90% to 95% being singletons. This sample is part of a study of shared clonotypes between healthy human individuals. Overall study results and limits: Clonotypes which were not shared had lower generation probabilities than clonotypes that all four donors shared.

The CDR3 is made up of 14 amino acids. The germline CDR1 and CDR2 sequences are SGHRS and YFSETQ. The ends lost 5 bases at V and 2 bases at J; junction bases unmatched: 6. The TCR originated in a man between 18 and 35 years old in good health. Sequencing input: naive CD4+ T cells sorted from blood. Described subset: CD45RA+ positively selected. This chain joins TRBV5-1 and TRBJ2-5, with TRBD2 matching over 7 bases. The CDR3 sequence is CASRLSGVQETQYF. CDR3 nucleotide sequence: TGCGCCAGCAGGCTCAGCGGGGTTCAAGAGACCCAGTACTTC.